This entry lists 27 T cell receptor beta chains sequenced from one sample in a study of cytomegalovirus exposure and HLA in healthy donors. It was with 60 Vbeta and 13 Jbeta primers that the PCR ran. Sequencing was performed with immunoSEQ multiplex PCR; in TCRdb, only in-frame clones are kept and a portion is missing. Altogether about 110,000 clones are present, more than 65% being singletons, with the ten largest covering roughly 6%. Sequencing used PBMCs. The receptors shown here come from a woman in her forties or fifties in good health and CMV-seropositive.

The chain has TRBV9 and TRBJ2-2; 15 bases match TRBD2. J was trimmed by 4 bases and V by 0 bases; bases with no gene match: 13. This CDR3 comprises 21 residues. Per germline, CDR1 SGDLS and CDR2 YYNGEE. CDR3 nucleotides: TGTGCCAGCAGCGTAGCTGGCCTGTGGACTAGCGGGGGGGCGGTCACCGGGGAGCTGTTTTTT. Its translation is CASSVAGLWTSGGAVTGELFF.

CDR3 in amino acids: CASSATGSNQPQHF. In DNA, the CDR3 is TGTGCCAGCAGCGCGACGGGGAGCAATCAGCCCCAGCATTTT. V is TRBV9 and J is TRBJ1-5; no clear D. Trimming stripped 3 bases from V and 1 base from J, with 8 bases between. There are 14 residues in the CDR3. Germline values: CDR1 SGDLS, CDR2 YYNGEE.

The DNA for the CDR3 is TGTGCCATCAGGGGACTAGCGGGGGGTTCCTACAATGAGCAGTTCTTC. Amino acids: CAIRGLAGGSYNEQFF. The gene calls are TRBV10-3 and TRBJ2-1, with TRBD2 matching 15 bases. Trimming at V came to 6 bases and at J to 1 base, leaving 1 base not matched to a gene. Germline CDR1 is ENHRY and CDR2 is SYGVKD. CDR3 size: 16 residues.

The chain employs TRBV5-4 and TRBJ1-6; D unresolved. Looked up from germline, CDR1 is SGHNT and CDR2 is YYREEE (reference sequence). V lost 2 bases to trimming and J lost 11 bases, with 8 bases between them. The CDR3 has 12 amino acids. The DNA for the CDR3 is TGTGCCAGCAGCTTAGAGGGCCCACCCCTCCACTTT. This encodes CASSLEGPPLHF.

This clone was detected only once. V and J are TRBV7-2 and TRBJ1-1; D call uncertain. Germline V gene sequence: CDR1 SGHTA, CDR2 FQGNSA. This CDR3 comprises 14 residues. V lost 0 bases, J lost 3 bases, and 8 bases lay in between. CDR3 nucleotides: TGTGCCAGCAGCTTAGCAGGAGGACACACTGAAGCTTTCTTT. Protein: CASSLAGGHTEAFF.

The chain combines TRBV27 with TRBJ1-4, with D hard to call. From germline, CDR1 is MNHEY and CDR2 SMNVEV (reference sequence). The CDR3 spans 17 residues. The V and J ends lost 2 bases and 0 bases respectively, with 13 bases between them. The CDR3 DNA sequence: TGTGCCAGCAGTTTAATCGGGAATTTGGCAACTAATGAAAAACTGTTTTTT. This translates into CASSLIGNLATNEKLFF.

This clone has just one count. The V and J genes are TRBV18 and TRBJ1-5, with D possibly TRBD1 on 6 matching bases. Germline CDR1 reads KGHSH; CDR2 reads LQKENI. The CDR3 contains 14 residues. V dropped 4 bases and J dropped 0 bases, with 7 bases sitting between them. In DNA, the CDR3 is TGTGCCAGCTCACTAGGGGGTAGCAATCAGCCCCAGCATTTT. This codes for CASSLGGSNQPQHF.

This chain connects TRBV6-5 to TRBJ2-7; 9 bases agree with TRBD1. The V gene end was trimmed by 6 bases and the J gene end by 0 bases; junction bases not matched to a gene: 3. Per germline, CDR1 MNHEY and CDR2 SVGAGI. This CDR3 comprises 14 residues. The CDR3 DNA reads TGTGCCAGCAGCTGGACAGGGGTCTCCTACGAGCAGTACTTC. Translating it yields CASSWTGVSYEQYF.

This rearrangement joins TRBV7-6 to TRBJ2-7, with 11 bases that match TRBD1. Trimming removed 5 bases from V and 3 bases from J; junction bases left unmatched: 6. Germline CDR1 and CDR2: SGHVS and FNYEAQ. CDR3 size: 15 residues. CDR3 sequence: CASSAGQGADYEQYF. Here the CDR3 DNA reads TGTGCCAGCAGCGCCGGACAGGGGGCGGACTACGAGCAGTACTTC.

With regard to this clone: Sequence at one end of the junction differs from germline and may be a read error. The chain recombines TRBV7-9 with TRBJ2-7; 9 bases are a match to TRBD2. Germline lookup yields CDR1 SEHNR and CDR2 FQNEAQ (reference sequence). This CDR3 spans 16 amino acids. Here the CDR3 reads CSSSLAFQRGDYEQYF. The CDR3 region has the DNA TGTTCCAGCAGCTTAGCGTTTCAGCGGGGGGACTACGAGCAGTACTTC.

This clone appeared many times. V gene TRBV19 combines with J gene TRBJ2-2, with a tentative D call TRBD1 (6 bases). This CDR3 spans 15 amino acids. Trimming removed 3 bases from V and 3 bases from J, with 11 bases in between. Germline V CDR1 and CDR2: LNHDA, SQIVND (reference sequence). This CDR3 is CASSILQGDTGELFF. CDR3 in DNA: TGTGCCAGTAGTATTCTACAGGGTGACACCGGGGAGCTGTTTTTT.

The CDR3: CSVTGDYGYTF. The CDR3 coding sequence is TGCAGCGTGACAGGGGACTATGGCTACACCTTC. The chain uses TRBV29-1 and TRBJ1-2; 8 nucleotides agree with TRBD1. The J segment lost 3 bases and the V segment lost 6 bases, leaving 0 bases of the junction unmatched. The CDR3 covers 11 residues. The germline V gene has CDR1 SQVTM and CDR2 ANQGSEA.

The chain couples TRBV2 to TRBJ2-1, with D perhaps TRBD2 (5 bases). From germline, CDR1 is SNHLY and CDR2 FYNNEI. This CDR3 has 14 residues. Between the trimmed V and J ends, which lost 0 bases and 10 bases, there was a span of 13 bases. CDR3 sequence reads: CASSEARASYEQFF. CDR3 coding DNA: TGTGCCAGCAGTGAAGCGCGGGCTAGTTACGAGCAGTTCTTC. The variable domain in full, completed from reference TRBV2 and TRBJ2-1, reads EPEVTQTPSHQVTQMGQEVILRCVPISNHLYFYWYRQILGQKVEFLVSFYNNEISEKSEIFDDQFSVERPDGSNFTLKIRSTKLEDSAMYFCASSEARASYEQFFGPGTRLTVL.

CDR3 loop: CASSEQGYREAFF. CDR3 sequence (DNA): TGTGCCAGCAGTGAACAGGGATATCGTGAAGCTTTCTTT. The V gene is TRBV28, the J gene TRBJ1-1, with a weak D call TRBD1 (6 bases). Trimming took 5 bases from V and 7 from J, leaving 14 bases between them. This CDR3 region has 13 residues. Germline V gene sequence: CDR1 MDHEN, CDR2 SYDVKM.

This clone was observed a few times. V usage is TRBV6-4 and J usage is TRBJ1-3; D is undetermined. V gave up 0 bases and J gave up 0 bases, with 6 bases separating them. Germline CDR1 and CDR2: MRHNA and SNTAGT. The CDR3 runs to 15 residues. The DNA of the CDR3 is TGTGCCAGCAGTGACTCGGCCGTCTCTGGAAACACCATATATTTT. Translation: CASSDSAVSGNTIYF.

Details on this clone: The sample contains more than one DNA sequence encoding this CDR3. V usage is TRBV7-9 and J usage is TRBJ2-3; TRBD2 matches at 7 bases. The CDR3 is 13 amino acids. After removal of 3 bases from V and 4 bases from J, the junction contained 1 base not matched to a gene. The germline V gene has CDR1 SEHNR and CDR2 FQNEAQ (reference sequence). The CDR3: CASSFGGADTQYF. CDR3 DNA sequence: TGTGCCAGCAGCTTTGGGGGGGCAGATACGCAGTATTTT.

J is TRBJ2-1 and V is TRBV5-1; 13 bases are a match to TRBD2. The V gene end was trimmed by 7 bases and the J gene end by 10 bases; junction bases not matched to a gene: 8. The length of the CDR3 is 14 residues. In germline, CDR1 is SGHRS, CDR2 YFSETQ. The CDR3 here is CASRSTSGGIEQFF. DNA for the CDR3: TGCGCCAGCCGATCGACTAGCGGGGGGATAGAGCAGTTCTTC.

The V and J genes are TRBV27 and TRBJ1-5, with D perhaps matching TRBD1 (6 bases). The germline CDR1 and CDR2 sequences are MNHEY and SMNVEV (reference sequence). The CDR3 is 15 amino acids. V lost 0 bases to trimming and J lost 4 bases, with 10 bases between them. The CDR3: CASSLSRQGNQPQHF. CDR3 coding DNA: TGTGCCAGCAGTTTATCGAGGCAGGGGAATCAGCCCCAGCATTTT.

This chain joins TRBV7-2 and TRBJ1-5; no firm D call. CDR3 length equals 13 residues. V lost 1 base and J lost 4, with 5 bases in between. Germline CDR1 reads SGHTA; CDR2 reads FQGNSA. This CDR3 reads CASSLDSNQPQHF. DNA of the CDR3: TGTGCCAGCAGCTTAGACAGTAATCAGCCCCAGCATTTT.

The chain recombines TRBV6-5 with TRBJ1-5; no firm D call. V dropped 0 bases and J dropped 4 bases, with 4 bases sitting between them. CDR1 and CDR2 from the germline V gene are MNHEY and SVGAGI. The CDR3 totals 13 residues. The CDR3 region is CASSYSQNQPQHF. The CDR3 coding sequence is TGTGCCAGCAGTTACTCCCAAAATCAGCCCCAGCATTTT.

In the case of this clone: Here the CDR3 omits its conserved ending phenylalanine or tryptophan, so a read error is the likely source. This chain uses TRBV7-6 with TRBJ2-7, with D perhaps TRBD1 (6 bases). The germline V gene has CDR1 SGHVS and CDR2 FNYEAQ. V was cut by 4 bases and J by 3 bases, with 10 bases left in between. CDR3 length: 13 amino acids. The CDR3 sequence is CASSYRDNYEQYS. As DNA, the CDR3 is TGTGCCAGCAGCTACCGGGACAACTACGAGCAGTACTCC.

CDR3 amino acids: CASSEQQGGQPQHF. Here the CDR3 DNA reads TGTGCCAGCAGCGAACAACAGGGTGGGCAGCCCCAGCATTTT. This chain links TRBV7-2 with TRBJ1-5; maybe TRBD1 (6 bases). The ends were cut back, 5 bases at V and 7 bases at J, with 15 bases in the middle. Per the germline V gene, CDR1 is SGHTA and CDR2 is FQGNSA. The CDR3 is made up of 14 amino acids.

V usage is TRBV6-6 and J usage is TRBJ1-1; TRBD1 matches 8 bases. CDR3 length: 14 amino acids. Germline CDR1 and CDR2: MNHNY and SVGAGI (reference sequence). V gave up 7 bases and J gave up 1 base; unmatched junction bases: 5. Written as DNA, the CDR3 is TGTGCCAGCAAACCAGGGGGCCGGAACACTGAAGCTTTCTTT. It specifies CASKPGGRNTEAFF.

The V and J genes are TRBV7-8 and TRBJ1-5; 7 bases align to TRBD1. The CDR3 is made up of 14 amino acids. Germline-derived CDR1 and CDR2 are SGHVS and FQNEAQ. V lost 3 bases and J lost 4; bases outside the gene matches: 3. As DNA, the CDR3 is TGTGCCAGCAGCTTGACAGGGTTTAATCAGCCCCAGCATTTT. It specifies CASSLTGFNQPQHF.

The rearrangement joins TRBV9 to TRBJ1-4, with a weak D call TRBD1 (5 bases). CDR1 is SGDLS and CDR2 is YYNGEE in the germline V gene. V shed 0 bases and J shed 10 bases, with 10 bases lying between them. CDR3 length equals 13 residues. CDR3 sequence (DNA): TGTGCCAGCAGCGTAGCCAGTAGGGGAAAACTGTTTTTT. Its translation: CASSVASRGKLFF.

The V and J genes are TRBV28 and TRBJ1-5; 7 bases fit TRBD1. V was clipped by 10 bases and J by 5 bases; unmatched bases: 8. CDR3 length: 13 amino acids. In germline, CDR1 is MDHEN, CDR2 SYDVKM. DNA of the CDR3: TGTGCCACTGGGCTAGGGGGCGATCAGCCCCAGCATTTT. Translation: CATGLGGDQPQHF.

The chain links TRBV19 to TRBJ1-5; tentatively, D is TRBD1 (5 bases). V gave up 0 bases and J gave up 2 bases, with 14 bases separating them. CDR1 is LNHDA, CDR2 SQIVND, per germline (reference sequence). The CDR3 length is 17 residues. The CDR3 loop reads CASSIDQWGRGNQPQHF. The CDR3 bases are TGTGCCAGTAGTATAGATCAGTGGGGCAGGGGCAATCAGCCCCAGCATTTT.